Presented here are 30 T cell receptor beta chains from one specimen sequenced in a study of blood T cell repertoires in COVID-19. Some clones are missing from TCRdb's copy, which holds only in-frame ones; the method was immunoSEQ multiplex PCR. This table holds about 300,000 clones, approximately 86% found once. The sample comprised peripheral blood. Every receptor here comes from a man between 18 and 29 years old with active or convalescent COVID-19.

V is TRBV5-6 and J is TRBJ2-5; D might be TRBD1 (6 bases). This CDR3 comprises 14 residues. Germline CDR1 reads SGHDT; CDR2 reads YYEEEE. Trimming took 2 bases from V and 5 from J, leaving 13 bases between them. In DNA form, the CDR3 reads TGTGCCAGCAGCTTCCCAGGGGCCCCGGAGACCCAGTACTTC. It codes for CASSFPGAPETQYF.

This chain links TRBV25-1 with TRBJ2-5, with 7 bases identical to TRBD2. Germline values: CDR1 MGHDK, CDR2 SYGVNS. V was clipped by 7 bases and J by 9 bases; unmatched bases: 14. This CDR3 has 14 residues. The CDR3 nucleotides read TGTGCCAGCATATCCGGGACTATGTATGGGGCCCAGTACTTC. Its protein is CASISGTMYGAQYF.

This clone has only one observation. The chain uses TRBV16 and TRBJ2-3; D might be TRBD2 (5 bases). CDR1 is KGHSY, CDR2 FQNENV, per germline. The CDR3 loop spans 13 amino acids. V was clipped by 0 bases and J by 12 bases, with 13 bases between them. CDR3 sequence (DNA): TGTGCCAGCAGCCAATCTTTAGCGATACGTCAGTATTTT. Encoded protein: CASSQSLAIRQYF.

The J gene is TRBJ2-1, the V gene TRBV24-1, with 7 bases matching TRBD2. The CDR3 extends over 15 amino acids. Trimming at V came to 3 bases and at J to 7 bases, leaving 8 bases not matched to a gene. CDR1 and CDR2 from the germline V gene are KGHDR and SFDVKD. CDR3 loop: CATSDPSRGDNEQFF. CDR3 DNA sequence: TGTGCCACCAGTGATCCGTCCCGGGGGGATAATGAGCAGTTCTTC.

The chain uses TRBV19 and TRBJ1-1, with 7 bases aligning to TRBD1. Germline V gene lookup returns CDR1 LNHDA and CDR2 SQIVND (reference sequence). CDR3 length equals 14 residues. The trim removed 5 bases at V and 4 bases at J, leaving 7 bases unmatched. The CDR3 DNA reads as TGTGCCAGTAGTTCCTCAGGGGGATCCACTGAAGCTTTCTTT. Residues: CASSSSGGSTEAFF.

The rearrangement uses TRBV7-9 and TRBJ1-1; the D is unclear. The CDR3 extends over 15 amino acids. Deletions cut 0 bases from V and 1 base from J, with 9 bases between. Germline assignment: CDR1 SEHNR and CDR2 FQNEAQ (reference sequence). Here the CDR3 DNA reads TGTGCCAGCAGCTTAGCGAACAATCCGAACACTGAAGCTTTCTTT. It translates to CASSLANNPNTEAFF.

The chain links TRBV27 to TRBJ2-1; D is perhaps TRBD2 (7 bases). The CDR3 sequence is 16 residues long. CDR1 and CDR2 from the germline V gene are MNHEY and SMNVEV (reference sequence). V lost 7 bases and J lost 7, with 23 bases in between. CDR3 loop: CASTPWGRGTVNEQFF. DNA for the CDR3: TGTGCCAGCACGCCCTGGGGGAGGGGGACCGTGAATGAGCAGTTCTTC.

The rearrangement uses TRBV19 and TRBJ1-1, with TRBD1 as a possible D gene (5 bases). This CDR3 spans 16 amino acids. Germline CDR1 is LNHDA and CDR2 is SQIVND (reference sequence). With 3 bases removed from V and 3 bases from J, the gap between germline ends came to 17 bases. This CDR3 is CASSMVRAFKDTEAFF. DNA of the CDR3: TGTGCCAGTAGTATGGTCAGGGCGTTTAAGGACACTGAAGCTTTCTTT.

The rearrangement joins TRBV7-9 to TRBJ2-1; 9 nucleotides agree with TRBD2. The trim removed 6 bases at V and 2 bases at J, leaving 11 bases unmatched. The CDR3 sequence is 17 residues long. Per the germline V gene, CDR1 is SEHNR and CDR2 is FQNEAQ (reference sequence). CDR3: CASRHSLAGDTYNEQFF. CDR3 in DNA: TGTGCCAGCAGACACTCATTAGCGGGAGACACCTACAATGAGCAGTTCTTC.

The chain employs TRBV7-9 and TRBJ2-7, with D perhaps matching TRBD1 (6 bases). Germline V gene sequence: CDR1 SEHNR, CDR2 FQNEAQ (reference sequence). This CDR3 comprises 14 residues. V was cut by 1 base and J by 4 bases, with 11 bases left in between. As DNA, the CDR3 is TGTGCCAGCAGCTTAGAACAGGGTGTTTACGAGCAGTACTTC. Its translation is CASSLEQGVYEQYF.

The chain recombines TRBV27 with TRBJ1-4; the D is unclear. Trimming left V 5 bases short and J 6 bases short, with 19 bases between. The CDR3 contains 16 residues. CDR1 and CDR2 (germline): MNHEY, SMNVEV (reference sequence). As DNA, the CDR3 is TGTGCCAGCAGTACCCGCATTCAAGCGGGGTATGAAAAACTGTTTTTT. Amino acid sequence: CASSTRIQAGYEKLFF.

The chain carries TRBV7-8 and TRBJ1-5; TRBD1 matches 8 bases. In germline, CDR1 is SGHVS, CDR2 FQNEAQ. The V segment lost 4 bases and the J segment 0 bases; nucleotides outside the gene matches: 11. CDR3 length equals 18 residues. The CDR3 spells CASSSTGQGRYSNQPQHF. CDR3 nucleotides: TGTGCCAGCAGCTCAACCGGACAGGGCCGATATAGCAATCAGCCCCAGCATTTT.

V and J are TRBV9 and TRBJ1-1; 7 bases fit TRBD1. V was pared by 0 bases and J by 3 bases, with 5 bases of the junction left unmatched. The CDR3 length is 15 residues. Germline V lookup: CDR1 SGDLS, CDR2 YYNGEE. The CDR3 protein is CASSVGGGQDTEAFF. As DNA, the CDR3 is TGTGCCAGCAGCGTAGGAGGGGGCCAAGACACTGAAGCTTTCTTT.

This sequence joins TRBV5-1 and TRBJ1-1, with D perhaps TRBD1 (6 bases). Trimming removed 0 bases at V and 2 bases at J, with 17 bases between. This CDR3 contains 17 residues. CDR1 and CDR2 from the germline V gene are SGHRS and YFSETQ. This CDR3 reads CASSLGWDTSSNTEAFF. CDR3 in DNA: TGCGCCAGCAGCTTGGGTTGGGACACTTCGTCAAACACTGAAGCTTTCTTT.

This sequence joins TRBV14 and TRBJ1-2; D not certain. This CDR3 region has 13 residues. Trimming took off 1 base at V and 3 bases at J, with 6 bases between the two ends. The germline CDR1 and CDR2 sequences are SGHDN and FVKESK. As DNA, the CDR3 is TGTGCCAGCAGCCAAGGGCAGTACTATGGCTACACCTTC. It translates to CASSQGQYYGYTF.

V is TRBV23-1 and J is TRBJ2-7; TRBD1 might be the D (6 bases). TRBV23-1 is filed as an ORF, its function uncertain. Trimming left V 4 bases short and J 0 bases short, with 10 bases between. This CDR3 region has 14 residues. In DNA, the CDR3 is TGCGCCAGCAGTCCACAGGGTAACTCCTACGAGCAGTACTTC. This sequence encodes CASSPQGNSYEQYF.

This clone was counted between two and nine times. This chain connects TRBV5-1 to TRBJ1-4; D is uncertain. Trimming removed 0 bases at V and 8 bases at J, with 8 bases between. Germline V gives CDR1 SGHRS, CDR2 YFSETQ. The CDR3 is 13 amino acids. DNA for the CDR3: TGCGCCAGCAGCTTGGCCGGGGAGGAAAAACTGTTTTTT. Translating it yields CASSLAGEEKLFF.

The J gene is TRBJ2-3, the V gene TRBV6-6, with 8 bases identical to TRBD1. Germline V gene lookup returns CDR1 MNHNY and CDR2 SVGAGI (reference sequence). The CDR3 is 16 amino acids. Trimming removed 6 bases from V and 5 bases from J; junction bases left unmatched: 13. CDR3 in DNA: TGTGCCAGCAGCCCCAGACAGGGGCCCTCTCAAGATACGCAGTATTTT. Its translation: CASSPRQGPSQDTQYF.

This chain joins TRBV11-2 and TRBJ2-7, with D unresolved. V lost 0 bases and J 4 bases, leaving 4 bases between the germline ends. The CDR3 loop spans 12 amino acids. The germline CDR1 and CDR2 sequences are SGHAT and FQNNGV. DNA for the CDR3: TGTGCCAGCAGCTTAGACAGTTACGAGCAGTACTTC. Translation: CASSLDSYEQYF. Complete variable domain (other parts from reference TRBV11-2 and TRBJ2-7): EAGVAQSPRYKIIEKRQSVAFWCNPISGHATLYWYQQILGQGPKLLIQFQNNGVVDDSQLPKDRFSAERLKGVDSTLKIQPAKLEDSAVYLCASSLDSYEQYFGPGTRLTVT.

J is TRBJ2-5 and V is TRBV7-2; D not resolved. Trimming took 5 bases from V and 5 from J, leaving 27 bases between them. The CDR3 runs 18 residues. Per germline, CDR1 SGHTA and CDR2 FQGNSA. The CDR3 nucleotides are TGTGCCAGCAGCCCATACCCCAATCAGGCCTGGGCTGTTGAGACCCAGTACTTC. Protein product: CASSPYPNQAWAVETQYF.

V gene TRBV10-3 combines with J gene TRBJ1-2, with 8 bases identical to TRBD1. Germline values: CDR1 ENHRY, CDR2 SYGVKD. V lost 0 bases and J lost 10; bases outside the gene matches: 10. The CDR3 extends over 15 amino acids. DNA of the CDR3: TGTGCCATCAGTGAGTCGGCCTCCAGGGGGCCAGACTACACCTTC. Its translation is CAISESASRGPDYTF.

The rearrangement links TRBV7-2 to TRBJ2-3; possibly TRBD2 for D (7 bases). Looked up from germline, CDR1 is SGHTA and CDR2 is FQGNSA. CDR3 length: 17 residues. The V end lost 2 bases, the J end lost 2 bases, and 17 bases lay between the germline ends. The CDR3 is CASSLRGASGDTDTQYF. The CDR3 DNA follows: TGTGCCAGCAGCTTACGGGGGGCGTCCGGGGACACAGATACGCAGTATTTT.

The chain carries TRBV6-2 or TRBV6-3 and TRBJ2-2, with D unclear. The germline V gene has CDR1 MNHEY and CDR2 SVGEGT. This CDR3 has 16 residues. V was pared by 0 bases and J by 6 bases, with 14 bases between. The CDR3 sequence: CASSYSDTSSPGELFF. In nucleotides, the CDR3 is TGTGCCAGCAGTTACTCCGACACTTCGTCACCCGGGGAGCTGTTTTTT.

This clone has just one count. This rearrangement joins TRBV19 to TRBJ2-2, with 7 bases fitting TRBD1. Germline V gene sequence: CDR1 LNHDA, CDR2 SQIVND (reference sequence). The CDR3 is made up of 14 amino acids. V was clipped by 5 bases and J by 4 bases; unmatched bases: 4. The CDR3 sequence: CASSRQGSTGELFF. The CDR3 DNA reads TGTGCCAGTAGTCGACAGGGTAGCACCGGGGAGCTGTTTTTT.

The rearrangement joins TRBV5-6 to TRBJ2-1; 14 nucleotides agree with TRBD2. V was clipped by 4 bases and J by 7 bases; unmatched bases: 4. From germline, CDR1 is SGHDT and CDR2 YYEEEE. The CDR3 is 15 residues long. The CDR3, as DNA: TGTGCCAGCAGCCGTCGGACTAGCGGGAGGAATGAGCAGTTCTTC. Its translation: CASSRRTSGRNEQFF. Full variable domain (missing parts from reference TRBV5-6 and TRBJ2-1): DAGVTQSPTHLIKTRGQQVTLRCSPKSGHDTVSWYQQALGQGPQFIFQYYEEEERQRGNFPDRFSGHQFPNYSSELNVNALLLGDSALYLCASSRRTSGRNEQFFGPGTRLTVL.

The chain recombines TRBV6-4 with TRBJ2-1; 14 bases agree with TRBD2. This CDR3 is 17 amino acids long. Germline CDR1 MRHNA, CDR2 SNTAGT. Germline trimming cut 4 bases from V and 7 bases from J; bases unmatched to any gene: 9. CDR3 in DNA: TGTGCCAGCAGTGTCGCCAGGGGGACTAGCGGGAGTAATGAGCAGTTCTTC. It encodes CASSVARGTSGSNEQFF.

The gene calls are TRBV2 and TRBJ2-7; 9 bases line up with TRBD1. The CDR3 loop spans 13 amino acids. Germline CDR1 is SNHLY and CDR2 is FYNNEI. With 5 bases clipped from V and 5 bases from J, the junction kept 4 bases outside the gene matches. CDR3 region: CASSSGQGNEQYF. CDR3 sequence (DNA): TGTGCCAGCAGTTCTGGACAGGGGAACGAGCAGTACTTC.

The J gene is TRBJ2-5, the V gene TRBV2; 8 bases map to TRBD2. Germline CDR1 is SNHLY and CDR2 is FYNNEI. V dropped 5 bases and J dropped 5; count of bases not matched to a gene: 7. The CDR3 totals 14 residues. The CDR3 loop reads CASSLPPGGETQYF. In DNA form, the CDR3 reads TGTGCCAGCAGTTTACCTCCGGGGGGGGAGACCCAGTACTTC.

The CDR3 region has the DNA TGCGCCAGCAGCCAGGGACAGGGAGACTCACCCCTCCACTTT. It encodes CASSQGQGDSPLHF. This chain links TRBV4-1 with TRBJ1-6, with TRBD1 matching over 9 bases. The CDR3 sequence is 14 residues long. V shed 3 bases, J shed 10 bases, and the junction held 4 bases outside the gene matches. Germline-derived CDR1 and CDR2 are MGHRA and YSYEKL.

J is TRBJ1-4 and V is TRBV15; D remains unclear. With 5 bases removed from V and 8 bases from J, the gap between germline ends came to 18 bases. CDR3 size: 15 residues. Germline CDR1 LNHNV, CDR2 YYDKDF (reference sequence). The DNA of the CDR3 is TGTGCCACCAGCCCCGGTCTAGACGCTTTGGAAAAACTGTTTTTT. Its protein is CATSPGLDALEKLFF.